Listed below are T cell receptor beta chains from one sample, sequenced in a study of response to subunit inactivated influenza vaccine. TCRdb re-analysed the RT-PCR reads in MiXCR, keeping a single row per CDR3 protein. The table records over 400,000 distinct CDR3 sequences, 9.5% to 13% of them present only once. Sample: PBMCs from blood, taken around seven weeks after vaccination. These receptors were obtained from a man between 50 and 59 years old who received an inactivated influenza vaccine. Both conserved end residues are part of each CDR3. Fields, in order: V gene, clone size, D gene, J gene, CDR3 protein, CDR3 DNA. D genes are given only for firm matches. Clone sizes are given selectively: once, few, many, or a class where the clone is expanded.

TRBV20-1	few	TRBD1	TRBJ1-1	CSARDRGGAFF	TGCAGTGCGAGGGACAGGGGAGGGGCTTTCTTT
TRBV27	few	TRBD2	TRBJ2-5	CASSSIAGGPVGETQYF	TGTGCCAGCAGTTCGATAGCGGGGGGGCCCGTAGGAGAGACCCAGTACTTC
TRBV12-3/TRBV12-4	many	TRBD1	TRBJ1-4	CASSLGDRVGKLFF	TGTGCCAGCAGTTTGGGGGACAGGGTTGGAAAACTGTTTTTT
TRBV5-1	NA	NA	TRBJ1-1	CASSFLPAGDTEAFF	TGCGCCAGCAGCTTCTTACCCGCAGGGGACACTGAAGCTTTCTTT
TRBV29-1	few	TRBD1	TRBJ2-2	CSVRQGGGTGELFF	TGCAGCGTCCGACAGGGGGGGGGCACCGGGGAGCTGTTTTTT
TRBV12-3/TRBV12-4	many	NA	TRBJ1-6	CASTLGVYNSPLHF	TGTGCCAGCACCCTCGGGGTGTATAATTCACCCCTCCACTTT
TRBV5-6	NA	NA	TRBJ2-5	CASSFWTIQETQYF	TGTGCCAGCAGCTTTTGGACCATACAAGAGACCCAGTACTTC
TRBV6-2/TRBV6-3	NA	NA	TRBJ2-5	CASARRAGRGETQYF	TGTGCCAGCGCCCGGAGGGCGGGAAGAGGGGAGACCCAGTACTTC
TRBV20-1	few	NA	TRBJ2-3	CSARQGGRDTQYF	TGCAGTGCTAGACAGGGTGGTAGAGATACGCAGTATTTT
TRBV27	NA	NA	TRBJ2-5	CASSATLGPPWGTQYF	TGTGCCAGCAGCGCCACTCTGGGACCACCATGGGGGACCCAGTACTTC
TRBV29-1	NA	NA	TRBJ2-5	CSVEDGEETQYF	TGCAGCGTTGAAGATGGGGAGGAGACCCAGTACTTC
TRBV12-3/TRBV12-4	NA	TRBD1	TRBJ1-2	CASTTPWGVFDRGLGYTF	TGTGCCAGCACAACACCCTGGGGCGTGTTCGACAGGGGGCTTGGCTACACCTTC
TRBV5-6	many	NA	TRBJ1-1	CASSLAGEGMNTEAFF	TGTGCCAGCAGCTTGGCGGGGGAGGGAATGAACACTGAAGCTTTCTTT
TRBV15	many	NA	TRBJ1-6	CATSLDIYNSPLHF	TGTGCCACCAGCCTGGACATCTATAATTCACCCCTCCACTTT
TRBV11-2	few	NA	TRBJ2-1	CASSPIPGASYNEQFF	TGTGCCAGCAGCCCTATCCCGGGGGCCTCCTACAATGAGCAGTTCTTC
TRBV3-1	few	TRBD2	TRBJ2-7	CASSQSGSWNEQYF	TGTGCCAGCAGCCAAAGCGGGAGTTGGAACGAGCAGTACTTC
TRBV5-1	few	NA	TRBJ2-7	CASSLEGPRDEQYF	TGCGCCAGCAGCTTGGAGGGACCTAGAGACGAGCAGTACTTC
TRBV7-3	NA	NA	TRBJ2-4	CASSLTWTVAKNIQYF	TGTGCCAGCAGCTTAACCTGGACAGTAGCCAAAAACATTCAGTACTTC
TRBV12-3/TRBV12-4	many	NA	TRBJ2-4	CASSPGRRNIQYF	TGTGCCAGCAGTCCTGGGCGGAGGAACATTCAGTACTTC
TRBV29-1	few	NA	TRBJ2-5	CSVALRQQETQYF	TGCAGCGTTGCTCTTAGACAGCAAGAGACCCAGTACTTC
TRBV20-1	NA	TRBD1	TRBJ2-7	CSASLPGQGYEQYF	TGCAGTGCTAGTCTGCCGGGACAGGGGTACGAGCAGTACTTC
TRBV12-3/TRBV12-4	many	NA	TRBJ2-2	CASSSGQNTGELFF	TGTGCCAGCAGTTCGGGACAGAACACCGGGGAGCTGTTTTTT
TRBV6-5	few	NA	TRBJ1-3	CASSYTPDSSGNTIYF	TGTGCCAGCAGTTACACTCCAGACAGCTCTGGAAACACCATATATTTT
TRBV7-2	NA	NA	TRBJ1-6	CASSQNRSPLHF	TGTGCCAGCAGCCAAAACAGGTCACCCCTCCACTTT
TRBV20-1	NA	NA	TRBJ1-4	CSTGGGREKLFF	TGCAGTACCGGGGGGGGACGGGAAAAACTGTTTTTT
TRBV5-1	NA	TRBD2	TRBJ2-1	CASSLGLAGDPYNEQFF	TGCGCCAGCAGCTTGGGACTAGCGGGAGACCCTTACAATGAGCAGTTCTTC
TRBV20-1	many	NA	TRBJ2-5	CSARPGQETQYF	TGCAGTGCTAGGCCAGGACAAGAGACCCAGTACTTC
TRBV20-1	many	NA	TRBJ1-2	CSARDLTGYGYTF	TGCAGTGCTAGAGACCTGACTGGCTATGGCTACACCTTC
TRBV27	NA	TRBD1	TRBJ1-5	CASSPRTGSWQPQHF	TGTGCCAGCAGTCCCCGGACAGGGTCCTGGCAGCCCCAGCATTTT
TRBV7-2	NA	TRBD1	TRBJ2-1	CASSSGTGLYNEQFF	TGTGCCAGCAGTTCCGGGACAGGGCTATACAATGAGCAGTTCTTC
TRBV25-1	many	NA	TRBJ2-1	CASSEERGSEQFF	TGTGCCAGCAGTGAAGAGAGAGGGAGTGAGCAGTTCTTC
TRBV7-2	NA	TRBD1	TRBJ1-4	CASSLDPGGREKLFF	TGTGCCAGCAGCTTAGATCCAGGGGGACGGGAAAAACTGTTTTTT
TRBV3-1	NA	TRBD2	TRBJ2-5	CASSLSAAGAETQYF	TGTGCCAGCAGCCTAAGTGCAGCGGGGGCTGAGACCCAGTACTTC
TRBV12-3/TRBV12-4	few	TRBD2	TRBJ2-3	CASSPGLAGGPSPDTQYF	TGTGCCAGCAGTCCAGGACTAGCGGGAGGGCCAAGTCCGGATACGCAGTATTTT
TRBV4-3	few	NA	TRBJ1-1	CASSQETLSTEAFF	TGCGCCAGCAGCCAAGAAACTCTCTCCACTGAAGCTTTCTTT
TRBV11-1	few	TRBD2	TRBJ2-2	CASSSAERGAFANTGELFF	TGTGCCAGCAGCTCAGCAGAGCGGGGGGCCTTCGCGAACACCGGGGAGCTGTTTTTT